Following are 26 T cell receptor beta chains from one sample sequenced in a study of PD-1 blockade in classical Hodgkin lymphoma. Time point described: cycle 4 day 1 (C4D1), after more than 5 weeks of nivolumab. Relapse was seen in all patients after autologous stem cell transplantation, and brentuximab vedotin exposure was variable. Sequenced by immunoSEQ multiplex PCR; TCRdb stores in-frame clones only, minus some. Of tens of thousands of clones in the sample, 90% were seen once. Sequencing was performed on peripheral blood mononuclear cells (PBMCs), taken before the fourth cycle of nivolumab. These receptors came from a human donor with classical Hodgkin lymphoma.

This clone was seen once. The chain carries TRBV9 and TRBJ2-7, with D maybe TRBD1 (6 bases). Germline values: CDR1 SGDLS, CDR2 YYNGEE. The CDR3 has 14 amino acids. Trimming removed 3 bases at V and 6 bases at J, with 16 bases between. The DNA of the CDR3 is TGTGCCAGCAGCGGAAGCAGGGGAAACGTCGAGCAGTACTTC. It codes for CASSGSRGNVEQYF. Together with reference TRBV9 and TRBJ2-7, the CDR3 gives the full variable domain: DSGVTQTPKHLITATGQRVTLRCSPRSGDLSVYWYQQSLDQGLQFLIQYYNGEERAKGNILERFSAQQFPDLHSELNLSSLELGDSALYFCASSGSRGNVEQYFGPGTRLTVT.

The chain is built from TRBV19 and TRBJ2-3; D is possibly TRBD1 or TRBD2 (5 bases each). V was clipped by 3 bases and J by 0 bases, with 10 bases between them. The germline V gene has CDR1 LNHDA and CDR2 SQIVND (reference sequence). The CDR3 has 15 amino acids. The CDR3, as DNA: TGTGCCAGTAGTATCGGGGCCCCTAGCACAGATACGCAGTATTTT. This encodes CASSIGAPSTDTQYF.

This rearrangement joins TRBV7-9 to TRBJ1-1; the D gene is possibly TRBD1 (6 bases). Trimming took 3 bases from V and 1 from J, leaving 9 bases between them. Germline V CDR1 and CDR2: SEHNR, FQNEAQ (reference sequence). The CDR3 consists of 14 residues. CDR3 sequence: CASSLGRGNTEAFF. CDR3 in DNA: TGTGCCAGCAGCTTGGGCAGGGGGAACACTGAAGCTTTCTTT.

The chain uses TRBV7-8 and TRBJ1-2; TRBD1 matches 10 bases. Germline V gene sequence: CDR1 SGHVS, CDR2 FQNEAQ. The CDR3 contains 14 residues. The ends lost 2 bases at V and 6 bases at J; junction bases unmatched: 3. The CDR3 region has the DNA TGTGCCAGCAGCTTACTGACAGGGGGCGATGGCTACACCTTC. Translated, it gives CASSLLTGGDGYTF.

V and J are TRBV6-5 and TRBJ2-1; TRBD1 is a possible D gene (6 bases). Trimming removed 1 base from V and 4 bases from J, with 8 bases in between. The CDR3 totals 14 residues. In germline, CDR1 is MNHEY, CDR2 SVGAGI. The CDR3, as DNA: TGTGCCAGCAGTTACTTGGACAGTTACAATGAGCAGTTCTTC. It specifies CASSYLDSYNEQFF.

J is TRBJ2-7 and V is TRBV5-1, with TRBD2 as a possible D gene (5 bases). Per the germline V gene, CDR1 is SGHRS and CDR2 is YFSETQ. CDR3 length: 14 amino acids. Trimming stripped 4 bases from V and 3 bases from J, with 14 bases between. CDR3 in amino acids: CASSPGLLRYEQYF. The CDR3 DNA reads TGCGCCAGCAGCCCCGGACTCTTACGCTACGAGCAGTACTTC.

This sequence joins TRBV7-2 and TRBJ2-3; TRBD2 agrees at 10 bases. With V trimmed by 4 bases and J by 3 bases, 10 bases remained unmatched. This CDR3 has 17 residues. Germline assignment: CDR1 SGHTA and CDR2 FQGNSA. The CDR3 loop reads CASSSLTAGGWTDTQYF. DNA of the CDR3: TGTGCCAGCAGCTCCTTGACAGCGGGGGGGTGGACAGATACGCAGTATTTT.

The chain links TRBV7-9 to TRBJ1-1; maybe TRBD1 (5 bases). The CDR3 extends over 13 amino acids. Trimming took off 1 base at V and 7 bases at J, with 10 bases between the two ends. Germline CDR1 is SEHNR and CDR2 is FQNEAQ (reference sequence). CDR3 region: CASSLGVQGEAFF. Written as DNA, the CDR3 is TGTGCCAGCAGCTTAGGCGTGCAGGGTGAAGCTTTCTTT.

The rearrangement links TRBV28 to TRBJ2-7; TRBD2 matches at 10 bases. V shed 6 bases and J 0 bases; nucleotides not matched to a gene: 11. The CDR3 totals 17 residues. The V gene's germline CDR1 is MDHEN and CDR2 SYDVKM. The CDR3 here is CASSPTSGSPSSYEQYF. In DNA, the CDR3 is TGTGCCAGCAGCCCGACTAGCGGGTCGCCAAGCTCCTACGAGCAGTACTTC.

The V gene is TRBV4-2, the J gene TRBJ2-3; D gene unclear. The germline V gene encodes CDR1 LGHNA and CDR2 YNFKEQ. V shed 0 bases and J shed 4 bases, with 17 bases lying between them. This CDR3 is built from 17 residues. The CDR3 DNA sequence: TGTGCCAGCAGCCAAGAAGGTTATACAGCCCGACCAGATACGCAGTATTTT. Translating it yields CASSQEGYTARPDTQYF.

The chain carries TRBV28 and TRBJ1-1; 7 bases fit TRBD1. Germline V CDR1 and CDR2: MDHEN, SYDVKM. V dropped 3 bases and J dropped 5; count of bases not matched to a gene: 6. The CDR3 is made up of 14 amino acids. The CDR3 sequence is CASSLNRGRTEAFF. The CDR3 DNA reads as TGTGCCAGCAGTTTGAACAGGGGTCGGACTGAAGCTTTCTTT.

The chain has TRBV5-1 and TRBJ2-7; the match to TRBD2 covers 14 bases. In germline, CDR1 is SGHRS, CDR2 YFSETQ. This CDR3 is 17 amino acids long. The V gene end was trimmed by 4 bases and the J gene end by 5 bases; junction bases not matched to a gene: 11. CDR3 protein: CASSRGLAGDLRNEQYF. The CDR3 DNA is TGCGCCAGCAGCCGGGGACTAGCGGGGGACCTTCGGAACGAGCAGTACTTC.

J is TRBJ2-7 and V is TRBV5-1; the match to TRBD2 covers 7 bases. Trimming at V came to 2 bases and at J to 3 bases, leaving 14 bases not matched to a gene. There are 17 residues in the CDR3. Germline CDR1 SGHRS, CDR2 YFSETQ. CDR3 coding DNA: TGCGCCAGCAGCTTAGCCCCTACTAGCGTGGACTACTACGAGCAGTACTTC. Translating it yields CASSLAPTSVDYYEQYF.

This sequence joins TRBV30 and TRBJ2-7; possible D gene TRBD1, 7 bases. This CDR3 spans 12 amino acids. CDR1 is GTSNPN and CDR2 is SVGIG in the germline V gene (reference sequence). Trimming cost V 3 bases and J 6 bases, with 12 bases left between them. This chain's CDR3 is CAWSDRDFEQYF. The CDR3 bases are TGTGCCTGGAGCGACAGGGACTTCGAGCAGTACTTC.

CDR3 sequence reads: CASSISDTQYF. The CDR3, as DNA: TGTGCCAGCAGCATTTCAGATACGCAGTATTTT. This chain links TRBV7-8 with TRBJ2-3; D is uncertain. Per germline, CDR1 SGHVS and CDR2 FQNEAQ. This CDR3 comprises 11 residues. The V end lost 5 bases, the J end lost 4 bases, and 4 bases lay between the germline ends. Full variable domain (outside the CDR3, taken from reference TRBV7-8 and TRBJ2-3): GAGVSQSPRYKVAKRGQDVALRCDPISGHVSLFWYQQALGQGPEFLTYFQNEAQLDKSGLPSDRFFAERPEGSVSTLKIQRTQQEDSAVYLCASSISDTQYFGPGTRLTVL.

The rearrangement uses TRBV28 and TRBJ1-3; 10 nucleotides match TRBD1. Germline V gene sequence: CDR1 MDHEN, CDR2 SYDVKM. V lost 4 bases, J lost 3 bases, and 6 bases stayed unmatched. The CDR3 runs to 16 residues. The CDR3 DNA follows: TGTGCCAGCAGTTGGGGACAGGGGACGGGTGGAAACACCATATATTTT. Residues: CASSWGQGTGGNTIYF.

This clone was observed once. The V and J genes are TRBV5-1 and TRBJ1-4, with 8 bases fitting TRBD1. The CDR3 consists of 16 residues. Trimming removed 4 bases from V and 8 bases from J; junction bases left unmatched: 13. Germline assignment: CDR1 SGHRS and CDR2 YFSETQ. CDR3 loop: CASSRFWTGITEKLFF. CDR3 bases: TGCGCCAGCAGCCGTTTCTGGACAGGGATCACGGAAAAACTGTTTTTT.

The J gene is TRBJ1-2, the V gene TRBV30; D is unresolved. CDR1 and CDR2 (germline): GTSNPN, SVGIG (reference sequence). This CDR3 contains 10 residues. The V end was cut by 4 bases, the J end by 6 bases, with 6 bases between. CDR3 sequence: CAWMLDGYTF. CDR3 in DNA: TGTGCCTGGATGCTGGATGGCTACACCTTC.

The CDR3 is CASTQLVTDNEQFF. The DNA of the CDR3 is TGTGCCAGCACCCAACTCGTGACAGACAATGAGCAGTTCTTC. This chain joins TRBV11-1 and TRBJ2-1, with D possibly being TRBD1 (5 bases). This CDR3 region has 14 residues. CDR1 SGHAT and CDR2 FQDESV come from the germline V gene (reference sequence). Trimming cost V 7 bases and J 5 bases, with 15 bases left between them.

The gene calls are TRBV11-3 and TRBJ2-7; 7 bases line up with TRBD1. V dropped 4 bases and J dropped 3; count of bases not matched to a gene: 9. CDR3 length: 15 residues. Germline CDR1 reads SGHNT; CDR2 reads YENEEA. The CDR3 is CASSSGTAKDYEQYF. The CDR3 DNA reads TGTGCCAGCAGCTCCGGGACAGCTAAGGACTACGAGCAGTACTTC. Together with reference TRBV11-3 and TRBJ2-7, the CDR3 gives the full variable domain: EAGVVQSPRYKIIEKKQPVAFWCNPISGHNTLYWYLQNLGQGPELLIRYENEEAVDDSQLPKDRFSAERLKGVDSTLKIQPAELGDSAVYLCASSSGTAKDYEQYFGPGTRLTVT.

The chain combines TRBV28 with TRBJ1-5, with 7 bases identical to TRBD1. This CDR3 is built from 16 residues. V trimming: 2 bases; J trimming: 4 bases; junction bases outside the gene matches: 8. Germline assignment: CDR1 MDHEN and CDR2 SYDVKM. Written as DNA, the CDR3 is TGTGCCAGCAGTTTAGCCGGGACAGCCTATAATCAGCCCCAGCATTTT. This translates into CASSLAGTAYNQPQHF.

This clone has just one count. The genes are TRBV9 and TRBJ2-7; tentatively, D is TRBD1 (6 bases). Trimming took 4 bases from V and 0 from J, leaving 14 bases between them. The germline gives CDR1 SGDLS, CDR2 YYNGEE. The CDR3 sequence is 15 residues long. The CDR3 spells CASSPRTDPSYEQYF. The DNA for the CDR3 is TGTGCCAGCAGCCCAAGGACAGATCCCTCCTACGAGCAGTACTTC.

The rearrangement joins TRBV7-3 to TRBJ2-3; 13 nucleotides agree with TRBD2. Per the germline V gene, CDR1 is SGHTA and CDR2 is FQGTGA. V gave up 5 bases and J gave up 5 bases; unmatched junction bases: 7. The CDR3 is 16 residues long. CDR3 nucleotide sequence: TGTGCCAGCAGCACAACTAGCGGGGGGGCCGGAGATACGCAGTATTTT. It translates to CASSTTSGGAGDTQYF.

This sequence joins TRBV10-2 and TRBJ2-1, with D tentatively TRBD1 or TRBD2 (5 bases each). There are 11 residues in the CDR3. CDR1 and CDR2 (germline): WSHSY, SAAADI. Trimming removed 3 bases at V and 12 bases at J, with 9 bases between. This chain's CDR3 is CASSDNGAQFF. The CDR3 DNA reads TGCGCCAGCAGTGATAACGGGGCGCAGTTCTTC.

The chain joins TRBV19 to TRBJ2-5; the D is unclear. CDR1 and CDR2 (germline): LNHDA, SQIVND (reference sequence). Deletions cut 6 bases from V and 2 bases from J, with 4 bases between. CDR3 length equals 11 residues. The CDR3 loop is CASRKQETQYF. The CDR3 DNA follows: TGTGCCAGTAGGAAACAAGAGACCCAGTACTTC.

This chain uses TRBV11-3 with TRBJ1-6; D not resolved. CDR1 is SGHNT and CDR2 is YENEEA in the germline V gene. This CDR3 has 11 amino acids. V was trimmed by 5 bases and J by 9 bases, leaving 5 bases between them. The CDR3 here is CASSQSSPLHF. CDR3 coding DNA: TGTGCCAGCAGCCAGAGTTCACCCCTCCACTTT.